One and the same sample provided the 30 T cell receptor beta chains below, sequenced in a study of blood T cells in healthy people across ages. A second PCR, run for roughly 7 to 11 cycles, used a sample-barcoded 5' primer plus a J-beta primer mix. TCRdb called the 5' RACE reads again in MiXCR, with one record for every CDR3 protein. This sample has about 380,000 distinct CDR3 sequences; approximately 51% occur once, and the top ten carry 45% to 60%. The sequenced sample consisted of blood. The origin of the receptors is a man aged 60 to 75 in good health.

This clonotype was picked up a small number of times. A much larger clone lies a single base off, so this may be a read error. The chain couples TRBV24-1 to TRBJ2-4, with D possibly being TRBD1 (6 bases). In germline, CDR1 is KGHDR, CDR2 SFDVKD. V was pared by 4 bases and J by 13 bases, with 16 bases between. CDR3 length: 13 amino acids. CDR3 nucleotides: TGTGCCACCAGTGACCGGACAGACAATGAGCAGTACTTC. Translating it yields CATSDRTDNEQYF.

The table lists this clonotype with a count of one. The rearrangement links TRBV24-1 to TRBJ2-1; 8 bases fit TRBD1. J gave up 6 bases and V 2 bases, and 11 bases lay outside the gene matches. Germline-derived CDR1 and CDR2 are KGHDR and SFDVKD. The CDR3 is 17 residues long. CDR3 region: CATSDSGQGEQSNEQFF. In DNA form, the CDR3 reads TGTGCCACCAGTGATTCTGGACAGGGTGAACAGTCCAATGAGCAGTTCTTC.

This clonotype was seen at least ten times. The chain carries TRBV5-1 and TRBJ2-3, with 9 bases fitting TRBD1. Germline V gene data show CDR1 as SGHRS and CDR2 as YFSETQ. V lost 0 bases and J lost 1; bases outside the gene matches: 9. The CDR3 runs to 18 residues. CDR3 amino acids: CASSLGDRASLGTDTQYF. CDR3 sequence (DNA): TGCGCCAGCAGCTTGGGGGACAGGGCGTCCTTGGGCACAGATACGCAGTATTTT.

This clonotype turned up a few times. The V and J genes are TRBV5-1 and TRBJ2-5, with TRBD1 matching over 12 bases. Trimming took 4 bases from V and 4 from J; bases not matched to a gene: 5. Germline V gives CDR1 SGHRS, CDR2 YFSETQ. CDR3 length: 15 residues. The CDR3 sequence is CASSRGTGGTETQYF. CDR3 in DNA: TGCGCCAGCAGCCGCGGGACAGGGGGCACAGAGACCCAGTACTTC. Using reference TRBV5-1 and TRBJ2-5 for the parts outside the CDR3, the full variable domain is KAGVTQTPRYLIKTRGQQVTLSCSPISGHRSVSWYQQTPGQGLQFLFEYFSETQRNKGNFPGRFSGRQFSNSRSEMNVSTLELGDSALYLCASSRGTGGTETQYFGPGTRLLVL.

This clonotype occurred a few times. The junction departs from the called germline gene at one end, perhaps through a read error. The chain joins TRBV7-6 to TRBJ2-7, with 10 nucleotides matching TRBD2. CDR1 is SGHVS, CDR2 FNYEAQ, per germline. The CDR3 runs 17 residues. CDR3 sequence (DNA): TGTGCCAGCAGCCTAGCGGGAGCGTCCCCGACCACCTACGAGCAGTACTTC. Translation: CASSLAGASPTTYEQYF.

A few counts support this clonotype. This chain links TRBV7-2 with TRBJ1-1, with TRBD1 as a possible D gene (5 bases). CDR3 length equals 15 residues. V was shortened by 3 bases and J by 4 bases, with 15 bases between the two germline ends. The germline V gene has CDR1 SGHTA and CDR2 FQGNSA. In DNA form, the CDR3 reads TGTGCCAGCAGCTTCGGACACTTACGGGGCACTGAAGCTTTCTTT. It encodes CASSFGHLRGTEAFF. Variable domain in full (rest from reference TRBV7-2 and TRBJ1-1): GAGVSQSPSNKVTEKGKDVELRCDPISGHTALYWYRQSLGQGLEFLIYFQGNSAPDKSGLPSDRFSAERTGGSVSTLTIQRTQQEDSAVYLCASSFGHLRGTEAFFGQGTRLTVV.

The chain carries TRBV20-1 and TRBJ1-6; D gene uncertain. V was trimmed by 1 base and J by 5 bases, leaving 9 bases between them. From germline, CDR1 is DFQATT and CDR2 SNEGSKA (reference sequence). The CDR3 runs 14 residues. In DNA, the CDR3 is TGCAGTGCTAGAGTGGGTCTGAATAATTCACCCCTCCACTTT. Protein product: CSARVGLNNSPLHF.

This chain connects TRBV6-1 to TRBJ1-5; D possibly corresponds to TRBD1 (6 bases). This CDR3 contains 15 residues. Deletions cut 8 bases from V and 6 bases from J, with 20 bases between. Germline loops: CDR1 MNHNS, CDR2 SASEGT. As DNA, the CDR3 is TGTGCCAGCTGTGCACAGGGAGGATTCGGTCAGCCCCAGCATTTT. This sequence encodes CASCAQGGFGQPQHF.

The J gene is TRBJ2-3, the V gene TRBV11-2, with TRBD2 identical over 7 bases. With V trimmed by 1 base and J by 2 bases, 9 bases remained unmatched. The CDR3 has 17 residues. Looked up from germline, CDR1 is SGHAT and CDR2 is FQNNGV. In DNA form, the CDR3 reads TGTGCCAGCAGCTTAGTGGCGGGAGTCACCCCCACAGATACGCAGTATTTT. This gives the protein CASSLVAGVTPTDTQYF.

This clonotype was recorded only once. The chain uses TRBV19 and TRBJ2-7; 12 positions agree with TRBD2. The CDR3 consists of 16 residues. CDR1 is LNHDA, CDR2 SQIVND, per germline (reference sequence). Unmatched junction bases numbered 5, after V lost 2 bases and J lost 3 bases. The CDR3 DNA follows: TGTGCCAGTAGTATAACCGGGACTAGCGGGTTCTACGAGCAGTACTTC. It is translated as CASSITGTSGFYEQYF.

This clonotype was counted a few times. The chain combines TRBV6-5 with TRBJ2-1; 7 bases agree with TRBD1. Trimming at V came to 10 bases and at J to 0 bases, leaving 6 bases not matched to a gene. The CDR3 spans 14 residues. CDR1 MNHEY and CDR2 SVGAGI come from the germline V gene. CDR3 in amino acids: CATKGGHSYNEQFF. CDR3 DNA sequence: TGTGCCACCAAAGGGGGCCACTCCTACAATGAGCAGTTCTTC.

The rearrangement uses TRBV6-6 and TRBJ2-5, with D perhaps TRBD1 or TRBD2 (5 bases each). The CDR3 runs to 14 residues. The germline V gene encodes CDR1 MNHNY and CDR2 SVGAGI (reference sequence). V lost 0 bases, J lost 4 bases, and 9 bases lay in between. For the CDR3, the DNA is TGTGCCAGCAGTTACTCGACGGGGCTAGAGACCCAGTACTTC. Protein product: CASSYSTGLETQYF.

In nucleotides, the CDR3 is TGTGCCAGCAGTTACACAAACTCCTACGAGCAGTACTTC. It is translated as CASSYTNSYEQYF. The chain employs TRBV6-5 and TRBJ2-7, with D unclear. The V gene lost 2 bases and the J gene lost 0 bases, with 5 bases spanning the gap. The CDR3 has 13 residues. CDR1 and CDR2 (germline): MNHEY, SVGAGI.

V and J are TRBV5-1 and TRBJ2-5; 8 nucleotides line up with TRBD2. CDR1 is SGHRS and CDR2 is YFSETQ in the germline V gene. Trimming took 3 bases from V and 1 from J; bases not matched to a gene: 5. The CDR3 is made up of 15 amino acids. The chain's CDR3 is CASSSGGNRQETQYF. For the CDR3, the DNA is TGCGCCAGCAGCTCGGGGGGGAACCGCCAAGAGACCCAGTACTTC.

This clonotype was seen a single time. This sequence joins TRBV27 and TRBJ1-2; 9 bases are shared with TRBD1. Germline V CDR1 and CDR2: MNHEY, SMNVEV (reference sequence). The CDR3 length is 14 residues. V was pared by 5 bases and J by 3 bases, with 4 bases of the junction left unmatched. CDR3: CASSAWTGDYGYTF. DNA of the CDR3: TGTGCCAGCAGTGCCTGGACAGGGGACTATGGCTACACCTTC.

This clonotype was seen more than once but under ten times. In DNA, the CDR3 is TGCAGCGTTGGACAGGGTCACTACGAGCAGTACTTC. It encodes CSVGQGHYEQYF. The chain employs TRBV29-1 and TRBJ2-7; 7 nucleotides align to TRBD1. This CDR3 is 12 amino acids long. J was trimmed by 3 bases and V by 4 bases; bases with no gene match: 3. Germline V CDR1 and CDR2: SQVTM, ANQGSEA.

This clonotype has only a few counts. The rearrangement joins TRBV20-1 to TRBJ2-5, with D perhaps matching TRBD2 (6 bases). Germline CDR1 DFQATT, CDR2 SNEGSKA (reference sequence). V lost 6 bases, J lost 2 bases, and 19 bases lay in between. The CDR3 is made up of 15 amino acids. In nucleotides, the CDR3 is TGCAGTGCGGGCGCGGGGATTTGGGGGCAAGAGACCCAGTACTTC. This sequence encodes CSAGAGIWGQETQYF.

This rearrangement joins TRBV9 to TRBJ1-3; tentative D call: TRBD1 (5 bases). Trimming removed 3 bases from V and 3 bases from J, with 10 bases in between. The germline V gene has CDR1 SGDLS and CDR2 YYNGEE. This CDR3 is built from 14 residues. For the CDR3, the DNA is TGTGCCAGCAGCGGGGGACCGCGTGGAAACACCATATATTTT. Translation: CASSGGPRGNTIYF.

As concerns this clonotype: One end of the junction does not line up with germline, which may come from a read error. This chain connects TRBV7-7 to TRBJ1-5; D is undetermined. Looked up from germline, CDR1 is SSHAT and CDR2 is FNYEAQ (reference sequence). The CDR3 extends over 14 amino acids. The CDR3 spells CASSPAGSGQPQHF. The CDR3, as DNA: TGTGCTAGCAGCCCTGCGGGGTCGGGGCAGCCCCAGCATTTT. Together with reference TRBV7-7 and TRBJ1-5, the CDR3 gives the full variable domain: GAGVSQSPRYKVTKRGQDVTLRCDPISSHATLYWYQQALGQGPEFLTYFNYEAQPDKSGLPSDRFSAERPEGSISTLTIQRTEQRDSAMYRCASSPAGSGQPQHFGDGTRLSIL.

The genes are TRBV21-1 and TRBJ1-2; the table's D call, TRBD1, was not checked against the DNA. TRBV21-1 is assigned pseudogene status. This CDR3 is 18 amino acids long. CDR3 bases: TGTGCCAGCAGCTACTTTCGGGGCAGCCCAATCGGAAGCTATGGCTACACCTTC. Its protein product is CASSYFRGSPIGSYGYTF.

This chain connects TRBV20-1 to TRBJ2-5; D perhaps matches TRBD1 (6 bases). Germline CDR1 is DFQATT and CDR2 is SNEGSKA (reference sequence). The CDR3 covers 13 residues. V was cut by 8 bases and J by 5 bases, with 18 bases left in between. The DNA for the CDR3 is TGCAGTTCCTCCGTGGGGGCAGAGGAGACCCAGTACTTC. Protein product: CSSSVGAEETQYF.

The V and J genes are TRBV12-3 or TRBV12-4 and TRBJ1-1; D unclear. This CDR3 has 13 residues. With 6 bases removed from V and 1 base from J, the gap between germline ends came to 9 bases. The CDR3 protein is CASSRFGNTEAFF. In DNA form, the CDR3 reads TGTGCCAGCAGCCGGTTCGGGAACACTGAAGCTTTCTTT.

The chain combines TRBV6-1 with TRBJ1-2, with D unresolved. Per the germline V gene, CDR1 is MNHNS and CDR2 is SASEGT. This CDR3 spans 13 amino acids. V was cut by 0 bases and J by 4 bases, with 6 bases left in between. The CDR3 loop is CASSEADLYGYTF. The CDR3 bases are TGTGCCAGCAGTGAAGCGGACCTCTATGGCTACACCTTC.

The V call is TRBV7-2, the J call TRBJ1-6; D is undetermined. This CDR3 spans 16 amino acids. The germline gives CDR1 SGHTA, CDR2 FQGNSA. The ends were cut back, 1 base at V and 0 bases at J, with 7 bases in the middle. The CDR3 DNA reads TGTGCCAGCAGCTTAGGACACAGCTCCTATAATTCACCCCTCCACTTT. Residues: CASSLGHSSYNSPLHF.

This clonotype was recorded a few times. J is TRBJ2-4 and V is TRBV29-1; possibly TRBD1 or TRBD2 for D (5 bases each). V lost 0 bases, J lost 7 bases, and 10 bases lay in between. CDR3 length: 13 residues. Germline V gives CDR1 SQVTM, CDR2 ANQGSEA. The CDR3 DNA sequence: TGCAGCGTTGAAGACACCGGGGCGAACATTCAGTACTTC. This encodes CSVEDTGANIQYF.

The chain carries TRBV12-3 or TRBV12-4 and TRBJ1-5, with TRBD1 matching over 7 bases. After removal of 5 bases from V and 3 bases from J, the junction contained 7 bases not matched to a gene. The CDR3 is made up of 15 amino acids. In nucleotides, the CDR3 is TGTGCCAGCAGTAAAGGGACAGCTAACAATCAGCCCCAGCATTTT. It is translated as CASSKGTANNQPQHF.

There are a few counts of this clonotype. The J gene is TRBJ2-7, the V gene TRBV20-1; TRBD1 matches at 8 bases. V shed 3 bases, J shed 4 bases, and the junction held 5 bases outside the gene matches. The CDR3 is 13 amino acids. Germline loops: CDR1 DFQATT, CDR2 SNEGSKA (reference sequence). For the CDR3, the DNA is TGCAGTGCTAGCTACAGGGGGAGTTACGAGCAGTACTTC. Its protein product is CSASYRGSYEQYF.

Turning to this clonotype: A much larger clone is a single base away; this may be a read error. V and J are TRBV6-1 and TRBJ2-1; TRBD1 agrees at 10 bases. In germline, CDR1 is MNHNS, CDR2 SASEGT. The CDR3 covers 17 residues. CDR3 bases: TGTGCCAGCAGTGGACAGACCGGGACAGGGGTCTACAATGGGCAGTTCTTC. Translation: CASSGQTGTGVYNGQFF.

About this clonotype: Possible read error: a much larger clone is one base away. V usage is TRBV20-1 and J usage is TRBJ1-6; D is unclear. CDR3 length: 16 amino acids. V gave up 1 base and J gave up 1 base, with 11 bases separating them. Germline CDR1 is DFQATT and CDR2 is SNEGSKA (reference sequence). Here the CDR3 reads CSARGAGPSYNSPLHF. CDR3 DNA sequence: TGCAGTGCTAGAGGGGCAGGCCCGTCCTATAATTCACCCCTCCACTTT.

The genes are TRBV4-2 and TRBJ2-1; no definite D call. Germline V CDR1 and CDR2: LGHNA, YNFKEQ. The CDR3 is 16 residues long. Trimming took off 0 bases at V and 0 bases at J, with 9 bases between the two ends. For the CDR3, the DNA is TGTGCCAGCAGCCAAGATATTCTGAGCTCCTACAATGAGCAGTTCTTC. Amino acid sequence: CASSQDILSSYNEQFF.